This note documents a single T cell receptor (beta chain) sequence. Its specificity is not known. The data derive from a study of cytomegalovirus exposure and HLA in healthy donors. Overall study findings and caveats: A later look showed TCR association rates differing by HLA locus, highest for DRB1 and lowest for HLA-C. Donors belonging to an Asian-associated ancestry cluster reportedly showed fewer N-insertions in productive TCRs than the roughly 670-donor mean, according to what a later analysis found.

The V gene's germline CDR1 is SQVTM and CDR2 ANQGSEA. V lost 4 bases and J 5 bases, leaving 12 bases between the germline ends. This CDR3 contains 13 residues. Both 60 Vbeta primers and 13 Jbeta primers went into the PCR. Clones were read by immunoSEQ multiplex PCR, and TCRdb kept only the in-frame ones, dropping some. The sample includes over 65,000 clones. This receptor was identified in a man in his thirties or forties in good health and CMV-seronegative. V usage is TRBV29-1 and J usage is TRBJ2-1; D is possibly TRBD1 (6 bases). Sequenced input: PBMCs. The CDR3 nucleotides read TGCAGCGTTGGGTGGGGGCAGGACAATGAGCAGTTCTTC. It specifies CSVGWGQDNEQFF.